Sequencing of this TCR beta chain was carried out in a study of T cells in Graves' hyperthyroidism and ophthalmopathy. Many counts were recorded for this clonotype. Its antigen is not identified. Findings and caveats of the study: Also found in blood were most expanded thyroid clonotypes above 0.001.

J gave up 2 bases and V 4 bases, and 2 bases lay outside the gene matches. The CDR3 contains 15 residues. Amplified TCR beta CDR3 regions came from RNA transcripts. First-round RT-PCR of the TCR CDR3 relied on the HTBI primer set. TCRdb re-analysed the multiplex PCR reads in MiXCR, keeping a single row per CDR3 protein. Of 500,000 to 650,000 distinct CDR3 sequences listed, around 13% are singletons. The clonotype was recovered from a woman in her forties or fifties with Graves' ophthalmopathy. Material: blood. V and J are TRBV12-3 or TRBV12-4 and TRBJ2-3; 11 bases are a match to TRBD2. This CDR3 is CASSWGLAVTDTQYF. CDR3 sequence (DNA): TGTGCCAGCAGTTGGGGACTAGCGGTCACAGATACGCAGTATTTT.